The subject of this entry is one TCR beta chain. This clone was detected ten times or more. The antigen this receptor binds is unknown. One base away there is no much larger clone; base qualities are not given. This sample includes further DNA sequences coding for the same CDR3. Inclusive of the bounding cysteine and phenylalanine, the CDR3 is 15 residues long. The entry retains the CDR3 DNA only, 45 bases that are in frame from base 1. Sequences GTSNPN (CDR1) and SVGIG (CDR2) are obtained from the germline V gene (reference sequence). The trim is 1 base for V and 4 bases for J, with a gap of 16 bases between the germline ends. This specimen comes from a study of metastatic and nonmetastatic thyroid tumors (dated by TCRdb to 2019 to 2021). At the level of the whole study: Repertoires were compared across peripheral blood and tumor or nodule tissue samples from malignant and benign thyroid patients. Results the study describes overall, beyond this receptor: TCR beta diversity was reported as significantly higher in malignant tumors than in benign nodules, in both blood and tumor samples.

Library preparation employed PCR. Reads for this sample came from an Illumina HiSeq 4000. The TCR beta-chain CDR3 region of each patient was profiled by high-throughput sequencing. As for the authors' bioinformatics: The researchers built a classifier to tell apart papillary thyroid cancer patients with distant metastasis, based on CDR3 differences among clinicopathological groups. The Shannon index was used to measure repertoire diversity, and the Morisita-Horn index was used to measure how similar tumor and blood repertoires were. TCRdb itself trimmed the public reads at Q25 with fastp, ran MiXCR and retained productive beta chains. TCRdb's processing, not the authors', yielded these V and J calls. This sample has 15,000 or so clones in its table, and around 33% of those were observed once. In total, the top ten clones hold 9.5% to 15% of the sample. None of the patients had been given any treatment before thyroid surgery. Patient clinical samples collected from about 2011 to 2019 were retrospectively analysed using T-cell receptor beta sequencing.

The chain is made from TRBV30 and TRBJ1-2; the D gene is not confidently resolved. The receptor was derived from a male donor with papillary thyroid cancer or a benign thyroid nodule (not recorded which). Some clones in this sample may be carry-over from other donors' samples. Source material: tumor tissue. The DNA sequence is as follows: TGTGCCTGGAGTGATGGGCAGGACCAGGTCTATGGCTACACCTTC. It translates as CAWSDGQDQVYGYTF.